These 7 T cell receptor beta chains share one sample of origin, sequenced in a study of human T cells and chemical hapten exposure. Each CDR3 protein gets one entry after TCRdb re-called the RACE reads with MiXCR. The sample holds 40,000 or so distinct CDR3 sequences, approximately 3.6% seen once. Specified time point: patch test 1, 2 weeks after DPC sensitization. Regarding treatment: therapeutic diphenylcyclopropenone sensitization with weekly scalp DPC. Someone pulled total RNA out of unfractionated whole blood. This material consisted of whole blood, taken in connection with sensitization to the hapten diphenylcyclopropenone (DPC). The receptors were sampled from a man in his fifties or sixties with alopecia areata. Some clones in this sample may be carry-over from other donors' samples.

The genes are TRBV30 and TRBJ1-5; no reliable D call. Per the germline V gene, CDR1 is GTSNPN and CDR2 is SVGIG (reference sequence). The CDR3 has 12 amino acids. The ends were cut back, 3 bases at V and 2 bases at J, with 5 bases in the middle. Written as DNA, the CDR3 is TGTGCCTGGAGCGGGGGCAATCAGCCCCAGCATTTT. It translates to CAWSGGNQPQHF. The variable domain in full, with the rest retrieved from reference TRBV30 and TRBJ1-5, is SQTIHQWPATLVQPVGSPLSLECTVEGTSNPNLYWYRQAAGRGLQLLFYSVGIGQISSEVPQNLSASRPQDRQFILSSKKLLLSDSGFYLCAWSGGNQPQHFGDGTRLSIL.

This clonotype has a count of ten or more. The CDR3 loop is CASSSRLAGGKDTQYF. DNA for the CDR3: TGTGCCAGCAGCTCCCGACTAGCGGGAGGAAAAGATACGCAGTATTTT. The chain recombines TRBV7-2 with TRBJ2-3; 13 bases line up with TRBD2. The CDR3 sequence is 16 residues long. Losses at the gene ends were 4 bases for V and 5 bases for J; bases not matched to a gene: 6. From germline, CDR1 is SGHTA and CDR2 FQGNSA.

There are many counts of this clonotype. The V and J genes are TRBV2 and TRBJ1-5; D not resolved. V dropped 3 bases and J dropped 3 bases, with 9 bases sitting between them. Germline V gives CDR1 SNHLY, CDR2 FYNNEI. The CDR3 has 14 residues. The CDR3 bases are TGTGCCAGCAGTGATAGTACAGTCAATCAGCCCCAGCATTTT. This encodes CASSDSTVNQPQHF.

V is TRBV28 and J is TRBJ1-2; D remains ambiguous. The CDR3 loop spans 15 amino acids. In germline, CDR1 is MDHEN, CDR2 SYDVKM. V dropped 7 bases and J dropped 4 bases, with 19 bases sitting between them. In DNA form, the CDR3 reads TGTGCCAGCACCTCCCCGGGTCCCGCCCGCTATGGCTACACCTTC. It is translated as CASTSPGPARYGYTF.

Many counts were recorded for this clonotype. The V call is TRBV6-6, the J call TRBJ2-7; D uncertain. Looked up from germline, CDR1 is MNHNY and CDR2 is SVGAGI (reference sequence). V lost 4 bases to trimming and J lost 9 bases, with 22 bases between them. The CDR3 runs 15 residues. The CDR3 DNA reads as TGTGCCAGCAGTTCCCAGGACGGACGGCGCTCCCGGCAGTACTTC. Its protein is CASSSQDGRRSRQYF.

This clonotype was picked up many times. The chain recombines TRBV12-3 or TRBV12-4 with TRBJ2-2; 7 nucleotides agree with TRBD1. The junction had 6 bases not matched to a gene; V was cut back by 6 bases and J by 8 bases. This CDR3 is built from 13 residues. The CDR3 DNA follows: TGTGCCAGCAGCCCGACAGGGAAAGGGGAGCTGTTTTTT. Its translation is CASSPTGKGELFF.

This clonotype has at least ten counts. The CDR3 spells CASRSGSGGYTF. The CDR3 DNA reads as TGTGCCAGCAGGTCGGGATCTGGCGGCTACACCTTC. J is TRBJ1-2 and V is TRBV28, with unresolved D. CDR3 size: 12 residues. With 6 bases removed from V and 8 bases from J, the gap between germline ends came to 13 bases. Germline values: CDR1 MDHEN, CDR2 SYDVKM.